A single T cell receptor beta chain is shown here with its context. No antigen is known for it. These data belong to a study of cytomegalovirus exposure and HLA in healthy donors. The study ran its PCR with 60 Vbeta and 13 Jbeta primers. In the study's own analysis: Later, an analysis found 75 million to 90 million unique TCR beta chains, and around 12 million of these were shared. Assay: immunoSEQ multiplex PCR; the TCRdb copy retains only in-frame clones and omits some. V, J and clone size reflect that table, while D and trimming were determined from the DNA. The sample includes 150,000 to 200,000 clones. Samples came from healthy bone marrow donors. Points from the study as a whole: Most of the TCR beta V segments (in an earlier analysis) were productive either about 87% or about 30% of the time. An apparent linkage of common viral pathogens to several of the most significant clusters emerged in a later analysis.

Germline CDR1 MRHNA, CDR2 SNTAGT. This CDR3 has 15 residues. J was trimmed by 0 bases and V by 3 bases; bases with no gene match: 4. V is TRBV6-4 and J is TRBJ2-7, with TRBD2 matching 8 bases. Sequenced: PBMCs. This clonotype was sampled from a woman between 55 and 75 years old in good health and CMV-seronegative. CDR3 in amino acids: CASSEGTRDSYEQYF. The CDR3 region has the DNA TGTGCCAGCAGTGAAGGGACTAGGGACTCCTACGAGCAGTACTTC.